The clone carrying this T cell receptor beta chain was seen just once. Assay used: immunoSEQ multiplex PCR; TCRdb lists only in-frame clones, some missing. The table lists 150,000 to 200,000 clones, roughly 86% of them singletons. The data originate from a study of blood T cell repertoires in COVID-19. Trimming stripped 0 bases from V and 3 bases from J, with 17 bases between. The CDR3 extends over 17 amino acids. The germline gives CDR1 LGHNA, CDR2 YSLEER. The rearrangement uses TRBV4-3 and TRBJ1-2; a weak D match, TRBD1 (5 bases). The sample consisted of peripheral blood. The source of this sequence is a man aged 65 to 85 with acute or convalescent COVID-19. CDR3 sequence reads: CASSQEFWGRGYYGYTF. Written as DNA, the CDR3 is TGCGCCAGCAGCCAAGAGTTTTGGGGAAGGGGCTACTATGGCTACACCTTC.